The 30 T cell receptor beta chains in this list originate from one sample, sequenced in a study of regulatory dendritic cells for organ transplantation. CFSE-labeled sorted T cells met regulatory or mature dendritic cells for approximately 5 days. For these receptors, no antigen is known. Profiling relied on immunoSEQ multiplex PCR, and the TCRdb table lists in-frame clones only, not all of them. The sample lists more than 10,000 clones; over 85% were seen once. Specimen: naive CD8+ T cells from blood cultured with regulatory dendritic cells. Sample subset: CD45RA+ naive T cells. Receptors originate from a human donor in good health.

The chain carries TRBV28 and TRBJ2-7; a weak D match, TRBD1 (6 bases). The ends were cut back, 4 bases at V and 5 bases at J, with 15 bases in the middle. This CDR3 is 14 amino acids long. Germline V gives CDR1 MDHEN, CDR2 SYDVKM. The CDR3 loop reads CASSSPPYRDEQYF. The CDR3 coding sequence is TGTGCCAGCAGTTCCCCCCCGTACAGGGACGAGCAGTACTTC.

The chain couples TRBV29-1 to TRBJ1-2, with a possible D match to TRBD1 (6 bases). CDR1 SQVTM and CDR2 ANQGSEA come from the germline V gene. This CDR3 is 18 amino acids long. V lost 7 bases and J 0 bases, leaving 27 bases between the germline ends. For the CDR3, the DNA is TGCAGCGCTACCAGCCGTCGGGGGGCGCGGGAACCTAACTATGGCTACACCTTC. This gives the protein CSATSRRGAREPNYGYTF.

CDR3 protein: CASSPERAPYEQYF. DNA for the CDR3: TGTGCCAGCTCACCGGAACGGGCCCCCTACGAGCAGTACTTC. The chain combines TRBV18 with TRBJ2-7; D gene ambiguous. CDR1 KGHSH and CDR2 LQKENI come from the germline V gene. The CDR3 is made up of 14 amino acids. V was shortened by 3 bases and J by 2 bases, with 11 bases between the two germline ends.

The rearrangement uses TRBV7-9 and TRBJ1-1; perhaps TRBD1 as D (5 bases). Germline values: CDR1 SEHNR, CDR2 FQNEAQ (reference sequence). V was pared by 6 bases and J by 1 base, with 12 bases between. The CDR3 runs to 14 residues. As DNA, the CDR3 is TGTGCCAGCAGAGGGGACGGAAGGAACACTGAAGCTTTCTTT. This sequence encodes CASRGDGRNTEAFF.

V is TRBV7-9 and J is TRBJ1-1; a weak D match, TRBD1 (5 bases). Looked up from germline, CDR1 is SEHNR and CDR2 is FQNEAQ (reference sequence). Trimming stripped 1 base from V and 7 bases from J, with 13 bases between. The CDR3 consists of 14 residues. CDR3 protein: CASSLVAPGIEAFF. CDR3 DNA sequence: TGTGCCAGCAGCTTAGTTGCCCCAGGGATTGAAGCTTTCTTT.

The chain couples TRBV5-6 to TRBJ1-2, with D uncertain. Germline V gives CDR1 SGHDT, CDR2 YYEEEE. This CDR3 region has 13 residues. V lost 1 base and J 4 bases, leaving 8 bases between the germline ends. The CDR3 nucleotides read TGTGCCAGCAGCTTGCCGCAGCTCTATGGCTACACCTTC. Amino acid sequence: CASSLPQLYGYTF.

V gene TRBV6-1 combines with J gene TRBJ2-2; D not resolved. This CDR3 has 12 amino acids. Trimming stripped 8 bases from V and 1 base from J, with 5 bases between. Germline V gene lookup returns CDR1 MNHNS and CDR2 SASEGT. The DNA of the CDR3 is TGTGCCAGCCTAAGGAACACCGGGGAGCTGTTTTTT. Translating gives CASLRNTGELFF.

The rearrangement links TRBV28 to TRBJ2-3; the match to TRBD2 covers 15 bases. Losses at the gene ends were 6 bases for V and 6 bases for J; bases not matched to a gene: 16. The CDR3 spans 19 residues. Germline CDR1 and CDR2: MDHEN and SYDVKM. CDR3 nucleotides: TGTGCCAGCAGCCCCGACAGGACTAGCGGGAGGGACGGATTGGATACGCAGTATTTT. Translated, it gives CASSPDRTSGRDGLDTQYF.

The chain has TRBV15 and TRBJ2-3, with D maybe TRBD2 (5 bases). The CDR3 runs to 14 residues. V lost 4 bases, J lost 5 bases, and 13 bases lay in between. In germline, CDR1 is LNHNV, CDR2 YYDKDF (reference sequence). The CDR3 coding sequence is TGTGCCACCAGCAAACCCGACGGAGGAGATACGCAGTATTTT. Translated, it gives CATSKPDGGDTQYF.

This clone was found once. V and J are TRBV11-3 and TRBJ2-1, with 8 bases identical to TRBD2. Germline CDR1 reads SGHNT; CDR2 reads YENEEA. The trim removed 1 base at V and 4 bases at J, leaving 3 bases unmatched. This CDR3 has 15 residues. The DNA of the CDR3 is TGTGCCAGCAGCTTAGGTAGCGGGGCTTACAATGAGCAGTTCTTC. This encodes CASSLGSGAYNEQFF.

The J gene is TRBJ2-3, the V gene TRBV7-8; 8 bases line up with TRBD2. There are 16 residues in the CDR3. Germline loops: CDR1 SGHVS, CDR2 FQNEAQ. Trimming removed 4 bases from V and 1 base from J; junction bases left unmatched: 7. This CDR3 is CASSSPGGAGTDTQYF. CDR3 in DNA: TGTGCCAGCAGCTCCCCGGGGGGGGCAGGCACAGATACGCAGTATTTT. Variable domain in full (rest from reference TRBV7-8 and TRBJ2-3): GAGVSQSPRYKVAKRGQDVALRCDPISGHVSLFWYQQALGQGPEFLTYFQNEAQLDKSGLPSDRFFAERPEGSVSTLKIQRTQQEDSAVYLCASSSPGGAGTDTQYFGPGTRLTVL.

This CDR3 is CASSSSYEQYF. The DNA of the CDR3 is TGTGCCAGTAGTAGCTCCTACGAGCAGTACTTC. J is TRBJ2-7 and V is TRBV19; D not certain. CDR3 length: 11 amino acids. V lost 4 bases, J lost 0 bases, and 1 base lay in between. CDR1 and CDR2 (germline): LNHDA, SQIVND (reference sequence).

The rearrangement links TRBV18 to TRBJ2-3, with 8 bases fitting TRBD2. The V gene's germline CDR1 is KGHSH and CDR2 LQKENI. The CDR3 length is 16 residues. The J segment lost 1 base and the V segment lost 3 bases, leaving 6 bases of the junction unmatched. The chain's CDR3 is CASSPTGGPRTDTQYF. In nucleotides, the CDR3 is TGTGCCAGCTCACCGACGGGAGGGCCGCGCACAGATACGCAGTATTTT.

CDR3 protein: CASSLEMDSYEQYF. CDR3 nucleotide sequence: TGTGCCAGCAGCTTAGAAATGGACTCCTACGAGCAGTACTTC. The chain uses TRBV11-2 and TRBJ2-7; D is uncertain. Trimming pared 0 bases from V and 0 bases from J, leaving 6 bases between. CDR1 and CDR2 (germline): SGHAT, FQNNGV. The CDR3 is made up of 14 amino acids.

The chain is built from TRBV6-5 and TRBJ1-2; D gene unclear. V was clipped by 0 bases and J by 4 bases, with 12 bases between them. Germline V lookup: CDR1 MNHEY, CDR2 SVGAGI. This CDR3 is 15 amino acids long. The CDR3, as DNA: TGTGCCAGCAGTTACTCGCATCGCGGGTTCTATGGCTACACCTTC. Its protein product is CASSYSHRGFYGYTF.

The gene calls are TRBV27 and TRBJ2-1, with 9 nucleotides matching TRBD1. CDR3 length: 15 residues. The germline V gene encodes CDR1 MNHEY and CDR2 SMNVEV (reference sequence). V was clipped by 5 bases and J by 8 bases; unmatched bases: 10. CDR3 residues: CASSAPGTGWDEQFF. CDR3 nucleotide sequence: TGTGCCAGCAGTGCGCCCGGGACAGGGTGGGATGAGCAGTTCTTC.

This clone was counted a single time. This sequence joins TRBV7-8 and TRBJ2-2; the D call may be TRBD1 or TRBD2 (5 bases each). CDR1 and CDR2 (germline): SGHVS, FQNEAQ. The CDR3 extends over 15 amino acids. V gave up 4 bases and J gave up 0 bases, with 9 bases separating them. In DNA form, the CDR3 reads TGTGCCAGCAGCTGGGGGACGCCGAACACCGGGGAGCTGTTTTTT. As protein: CASSWGTPNTGELFF.

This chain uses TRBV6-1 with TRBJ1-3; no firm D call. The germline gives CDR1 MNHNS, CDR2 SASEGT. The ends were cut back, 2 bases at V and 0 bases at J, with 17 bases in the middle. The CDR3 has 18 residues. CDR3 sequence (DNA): TGTGCCAGCAGTGAATCACCTCCGGACGTGTTCTCTGGAAACACCATATATTTT. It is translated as CASSESPPDVFSGNTIYF.

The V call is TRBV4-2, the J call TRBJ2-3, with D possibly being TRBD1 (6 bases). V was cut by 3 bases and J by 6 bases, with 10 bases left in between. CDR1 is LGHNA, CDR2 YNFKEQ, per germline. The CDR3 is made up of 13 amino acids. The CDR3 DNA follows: TGTGCCAGCAGCCAGGCAGGGGAGGATACGCAGTATTTT. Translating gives CASSQAGEDTQYF.

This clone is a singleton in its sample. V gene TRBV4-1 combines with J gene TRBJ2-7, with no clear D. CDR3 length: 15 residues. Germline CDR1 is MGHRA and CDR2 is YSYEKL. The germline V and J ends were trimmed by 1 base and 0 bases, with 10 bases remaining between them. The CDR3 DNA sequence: TGCGCCAGCAGCCAAGCAGTTGGATACTCCTACGAGCAGTACTTC. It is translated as CASSQAVGYSYEQYF.

Here the CDR3 DNA reads TGTGCCAGTAGTTCGCGGGAGGGCCTGTACAATGAGCAGTTCTTC. It specifies CASSSREGLYNEQFF. This chain uses TRBV19 with TRBJ2-1, with 9 bases identical to TRBD2. V was pared by 5 bases and J by 4 bases, with 6 bases of the junction left unmatched. CDR1 and CDR2 (germline): LNHDA, SQIVND (reference sequence). The CDR3 contains 15 residues. The complete variable domain, with remaining parts taken from reference TRBV19 and TRBJ2-1, reads DGGITQSPKYLFRKEGQNVTLSCEQNLNHDAMYWYRQDPGQGLRLIYYSQIVNDFQKGDIAEGYSVSREKKESFPLTVTSAQKNPTAFYLCASSSREGLYNEQFFGPGTRLTVL.

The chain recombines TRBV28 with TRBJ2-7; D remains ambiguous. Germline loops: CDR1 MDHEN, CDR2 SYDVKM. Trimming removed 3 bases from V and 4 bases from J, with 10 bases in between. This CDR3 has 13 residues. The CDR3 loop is CASSFGSGYEQYF. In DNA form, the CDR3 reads TGTGCCAGCAGTTTTGGTTCCGGTTACGAGCAGTACTTC.

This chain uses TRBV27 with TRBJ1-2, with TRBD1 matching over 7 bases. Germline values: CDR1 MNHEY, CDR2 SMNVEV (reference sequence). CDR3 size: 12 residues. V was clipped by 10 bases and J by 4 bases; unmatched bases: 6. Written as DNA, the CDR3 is TGTGCCATCTACGACAGGGCCTATGGCTACACCTTC. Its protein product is CAIYDRAYGYTF.

The CDR3: CASSLSRGDQPQHF. In DNA form, the CDR3 reads TGTGCCAGCAGTTTGTCCAGGGGAGATCAGCCCCAGCATTTT. V and J are TRBV27 and TRBJ1-5, with D possibly TRBD1 on 6 matching bases. Germline CDR1 reads MNHEY; CDR2 reads SMNVEV (reference sequence). The length of the CDR3 is 14 residues. With 3 bases removed from V and 5 bases from J, the gap between germline ends came to 11 bases.

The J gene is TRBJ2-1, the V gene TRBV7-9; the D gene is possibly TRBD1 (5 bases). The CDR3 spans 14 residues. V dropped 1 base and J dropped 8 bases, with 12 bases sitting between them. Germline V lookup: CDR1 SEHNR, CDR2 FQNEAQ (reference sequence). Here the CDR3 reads CASSLGQGSDEQFF. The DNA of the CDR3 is TGTGCCAGCAGCTTAGGGCAGGGTTCGGATGAGCAGTTCTTC.

The CDR3 coding sequence is TGTGCCAGCAGCGTCAGGCTCAGTTCGAACACCGGGGAGCTGTTTTTT. Translated, it gives CASSVRLSSNTGELFF. V gene TRBV9 combines with J gene TRBJ2-2; D is ambiguous. The germline V gene has CDR1 SGDLS and CDR2 YYNGEE. V was pared by 2 bases and J by 0 bases, with 11 bases between. This CDR3 is built from 16 residues. The full variable domain, in which reference TRBV9 and TRBJ2-2 provide the parts outside the CDR3, is DSGVTQTPKHLITATGQRVTLRCSPRSGDLSVYWYQQSLDQGLQFLIQYYNGEERAKGNILERFSAQQFPDLHSELNLSSLELGDSALYFCASSVRLSSNTGELFFGEGSRLTVL.

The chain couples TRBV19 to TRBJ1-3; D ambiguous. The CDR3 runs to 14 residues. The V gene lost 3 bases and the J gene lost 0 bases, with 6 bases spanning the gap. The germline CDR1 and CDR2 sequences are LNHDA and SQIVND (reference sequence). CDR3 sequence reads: CASSIRSSGNTIYF. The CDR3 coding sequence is TGTGCCAGTAGTATCAGGAGCTCTGGAAACACCATATATTTT.

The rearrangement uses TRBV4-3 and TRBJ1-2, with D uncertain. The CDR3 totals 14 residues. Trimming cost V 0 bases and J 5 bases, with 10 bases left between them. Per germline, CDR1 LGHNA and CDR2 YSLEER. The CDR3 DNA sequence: TGCGCCAGCAGCCAAGATGGGCACCCTTATGGCTACACCTTC. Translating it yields CASSQDGHPYGYTF.

This CDR3 reads CASSPGQTNYEKLFF. As DNA, the CDR3 is TGTGCCAGCAGCCCGGGACAGACGAACTATGAAAAACTGTTTTTT. The V and J genes are TRBV5-6 and TRBJ1-4; 7 bases map to TRBD1. The CDR3 has 15 residues. Trimming took 4 bases from V and 6 from J; bases not matched to a gene: 9. CDR1 and CDR2 from the germline V gene are SGHDT and YYEEEE.

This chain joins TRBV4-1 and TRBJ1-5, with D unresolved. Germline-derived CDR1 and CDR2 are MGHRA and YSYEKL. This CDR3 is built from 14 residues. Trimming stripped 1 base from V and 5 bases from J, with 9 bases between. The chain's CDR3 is CASSQVTAYQPQHF. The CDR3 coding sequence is TGCGCCAGCAGCCAAGTTACAGCCTATCAGCCCCAGCATTTT.